The text below deals with one TCR beta chain. Its specificity is unknown. Germline lookup yields CDR1 SGHRS and CDR2 YFSETQ. Deletions cut 4 bases from V and 7 bases from J, with 12 bases between. The CDR3 spans 13 residues. The entry originates in a study of cytomegalovirus exposure and HLA in healthy donors. Study observations and caveats: With high specificity and sensitivity, the classifier reportedly diagnosed cytomegalovirus status.

Sequencing was performed with immunoSEQ multiplex PCR; in TCRdb, only in-frame clones are kept and a portion is missing. The table records 250,000 to 300,000 clones, approximately 83% of them present only once. The V call is TRBV5-1, the J call TRBJ1-5, with a weak D call TRBD1 (5 bases). Sequenced: PBMCs. The TCR comes from a young woman in good health and CMV-seronegative. The CDR3 reads CASSVQVGQPQHF. CDR3 nucleotide sequence: TGCGCCAGCAGCGTACAGGTGGGCCAGCCCCAGCATTTT.